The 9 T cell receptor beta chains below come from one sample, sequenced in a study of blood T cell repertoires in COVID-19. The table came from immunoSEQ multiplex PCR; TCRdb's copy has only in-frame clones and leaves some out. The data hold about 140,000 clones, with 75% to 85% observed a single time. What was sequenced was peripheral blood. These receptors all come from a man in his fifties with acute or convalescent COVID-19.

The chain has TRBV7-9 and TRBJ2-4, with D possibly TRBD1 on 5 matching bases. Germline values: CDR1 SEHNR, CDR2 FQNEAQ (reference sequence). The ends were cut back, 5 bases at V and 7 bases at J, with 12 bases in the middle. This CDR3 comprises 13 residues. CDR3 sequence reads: CASSPQVSNIQYF. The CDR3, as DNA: TGTGCCAGCAGCCCACAGGTTTCGAACATTCAGTACTTC. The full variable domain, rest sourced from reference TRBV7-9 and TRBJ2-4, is DTGVSQNPRHKITKRGQNVTFRCDPISEHNRLYWYRQTLGQGPEFLTYFQNEAQLEKSRLLSDRFSAERPKGSFSTLEIQRTEQGDSAMYLCASSPQVSNIQYFGAGTRLSVL.

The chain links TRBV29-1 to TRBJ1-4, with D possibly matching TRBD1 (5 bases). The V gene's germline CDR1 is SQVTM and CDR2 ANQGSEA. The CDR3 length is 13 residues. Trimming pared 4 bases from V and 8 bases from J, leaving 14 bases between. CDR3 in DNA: TGCAGCGTTGTTAGGGGATTAGGCGAAAAACTGTTTTTT. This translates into CSVVRGLGEKLFF.

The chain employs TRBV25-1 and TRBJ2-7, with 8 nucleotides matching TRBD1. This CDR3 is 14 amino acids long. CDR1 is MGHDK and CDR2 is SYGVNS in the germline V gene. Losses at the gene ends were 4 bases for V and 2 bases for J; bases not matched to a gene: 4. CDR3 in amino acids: CASSAAGQAYEQYF. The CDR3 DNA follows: TGTGCCAGCAGTGCCGCGGGACAGGCCTACGAGCAGTACTTC.

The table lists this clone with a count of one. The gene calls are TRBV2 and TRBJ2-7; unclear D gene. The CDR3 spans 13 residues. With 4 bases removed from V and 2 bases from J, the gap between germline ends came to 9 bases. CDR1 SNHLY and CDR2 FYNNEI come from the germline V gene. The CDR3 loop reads CASSGDMPYEQYF. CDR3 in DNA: TGTGCCAGCAGTGGCGACATGCCCTACGAGCAGTACTTC.

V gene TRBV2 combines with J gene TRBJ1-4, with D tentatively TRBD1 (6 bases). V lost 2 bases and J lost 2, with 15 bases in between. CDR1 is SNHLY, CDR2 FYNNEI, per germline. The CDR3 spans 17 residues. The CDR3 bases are TGTGCCAGCAGTGAACGCGGGGGGCGCAGGACTAATGAAAAACTGTTTTTT. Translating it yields CASSERGGRRTNEKLFF.

CDR3 sequence (DNA): TGTGCCAGCAGCACATACGGGCAGGGTGAAGCTTTCTTT. The encoded protein is CASSTYGQGEAFF. The rearrangement joins TRBV11-3 to TRBJ1-1; D possibly corresponds to TRBD1 (5 bases). Germline lookup yields CDR1 SGHNT and CDR2 YENEEA. The CDR3 totals 13 residues. The V end was cut by 5 bases, the J end by 7 bases, with 14 bases between.

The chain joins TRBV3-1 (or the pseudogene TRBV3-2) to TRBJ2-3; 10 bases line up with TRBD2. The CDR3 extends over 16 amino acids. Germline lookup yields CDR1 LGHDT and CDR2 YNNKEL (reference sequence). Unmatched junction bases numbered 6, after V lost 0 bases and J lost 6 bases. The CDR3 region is CASSQEASGSNDTQYF. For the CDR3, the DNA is TGTGCCAGCAGCCAAGAAGCTAGCGGGAGTAATGATACGCAGTATTTT.

CDR3 in amino acids: CASSWGTGAYEQYF. DNA of the CDR3: TGTGCCAGCAGCTGGGGCACTGGCGCCTACGAGCAGTACTTC. V is TRBV11-2 and J is TRBJ2-7, with D maybe TRBD1 (5 bases). Germline V lookup: CDR1 SGHAT, CDR2 FQNNGV. The germline V and J ends were trimmed by 4 bases and 2 bases, with 12 bases remaining between them. The CDR3 extends over 14 amino acids.

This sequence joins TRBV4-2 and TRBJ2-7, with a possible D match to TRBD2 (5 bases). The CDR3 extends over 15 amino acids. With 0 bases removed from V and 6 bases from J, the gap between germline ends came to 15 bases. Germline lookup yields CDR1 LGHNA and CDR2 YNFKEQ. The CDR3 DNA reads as TGTGCCAGCAGCCAAGAGTATGGGATGAGCGGCGAGCAGTACTTC. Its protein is CASSQEYGMSGEQYF.